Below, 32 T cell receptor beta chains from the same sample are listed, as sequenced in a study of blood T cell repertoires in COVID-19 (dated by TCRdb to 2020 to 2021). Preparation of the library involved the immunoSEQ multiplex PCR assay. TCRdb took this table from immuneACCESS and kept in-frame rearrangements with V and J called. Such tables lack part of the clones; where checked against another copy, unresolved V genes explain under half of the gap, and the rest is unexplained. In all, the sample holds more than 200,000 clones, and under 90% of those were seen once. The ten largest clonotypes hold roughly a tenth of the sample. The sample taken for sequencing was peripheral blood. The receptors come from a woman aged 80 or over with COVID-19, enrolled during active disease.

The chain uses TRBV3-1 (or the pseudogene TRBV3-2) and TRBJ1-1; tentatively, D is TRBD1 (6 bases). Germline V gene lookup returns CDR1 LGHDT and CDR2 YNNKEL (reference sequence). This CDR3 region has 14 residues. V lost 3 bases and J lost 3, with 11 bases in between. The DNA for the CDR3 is TGTGCCAGCAGCCATCAGGGGCCGGACACTGAAGCTTTCTTT. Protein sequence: CASSHQGPDTEAFF.

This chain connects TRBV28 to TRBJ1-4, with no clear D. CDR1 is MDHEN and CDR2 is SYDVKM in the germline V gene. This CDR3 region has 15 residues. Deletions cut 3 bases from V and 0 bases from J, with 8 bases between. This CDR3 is CASSLVGATNEKLFF. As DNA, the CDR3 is TGTGCCAGCAGTTTGGTAGGAGCAACTAATGAAAAACTGTTTTTT. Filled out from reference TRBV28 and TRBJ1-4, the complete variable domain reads DVKVTQSSRYLVKRTGEKVFLECVQDMDHENMFWYRQDPGLGLRLIYFSYDVKMKEKGDIPEGYSVSREKKERFSLILESASTNQTSMYLCASSLVGATNEKLFFGSGTQLSVL.

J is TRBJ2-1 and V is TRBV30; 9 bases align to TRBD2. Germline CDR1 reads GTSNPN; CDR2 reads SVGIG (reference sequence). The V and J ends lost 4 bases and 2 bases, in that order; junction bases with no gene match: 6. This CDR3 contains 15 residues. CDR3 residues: CAWNRAGGPYNEQFF. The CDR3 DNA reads TGTGCCTGGAATCGGGCGGGGGGGCCCTACAATGAGCAGTTCTTC.

CDR3 DNA sequence: TGTGCCAGCAGCCATGGGGAATTACGACAGGGTAAGCAGTACTTC. Translating it yields CASSHGELRQGKQYF. The V call is TRBV3-1 (or the pseudogene TRBV3-2), the J call TRBJ2-7; TRBD1 matches at 7 bases. The J segment lost 8 bases and the V segment lost 3 bases, leaving 13 bases of the junction unmatched. The CDR3 has 15 residues. Germline-derived CDR1 and CDR2 are LGHDT and YNNKEL (reference sequence).

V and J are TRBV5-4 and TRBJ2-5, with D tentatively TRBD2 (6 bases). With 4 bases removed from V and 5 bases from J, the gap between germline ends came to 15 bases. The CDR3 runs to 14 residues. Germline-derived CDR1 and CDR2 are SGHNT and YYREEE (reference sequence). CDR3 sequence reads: CASSAGTGRETQYF. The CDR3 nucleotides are TGTGCCAGCAGCGCCGGGACTGGCAGGGAGACCCAGTACTTC.

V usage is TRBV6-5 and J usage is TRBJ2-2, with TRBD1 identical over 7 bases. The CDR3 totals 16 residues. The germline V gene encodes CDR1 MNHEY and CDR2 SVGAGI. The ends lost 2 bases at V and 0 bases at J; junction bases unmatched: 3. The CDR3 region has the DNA TGTGCCAGCAGTTACGGTCAGGGGGCGAACACCGGGGAGCTGTTTTTT. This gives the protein CASSYGQGANTGELFF.

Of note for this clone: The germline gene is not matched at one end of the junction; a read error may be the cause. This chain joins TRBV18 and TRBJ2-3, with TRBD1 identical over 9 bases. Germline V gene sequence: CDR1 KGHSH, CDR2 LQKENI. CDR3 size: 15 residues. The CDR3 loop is CASSPQGAGTDTQYF. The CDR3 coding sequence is TGTGCCAGCTCCCCACAGGGGGCGGGCACAGATACGCAGTATTTT.

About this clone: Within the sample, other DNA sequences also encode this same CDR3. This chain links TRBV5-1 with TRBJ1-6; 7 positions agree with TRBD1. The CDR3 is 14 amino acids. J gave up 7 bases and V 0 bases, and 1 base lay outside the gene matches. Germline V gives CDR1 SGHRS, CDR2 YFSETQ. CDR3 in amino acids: CASSLGTGNSPLHF. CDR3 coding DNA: TGCGCCAGCAGCTTGGGGACAGGAAATTCACCCCTCCACTTT.

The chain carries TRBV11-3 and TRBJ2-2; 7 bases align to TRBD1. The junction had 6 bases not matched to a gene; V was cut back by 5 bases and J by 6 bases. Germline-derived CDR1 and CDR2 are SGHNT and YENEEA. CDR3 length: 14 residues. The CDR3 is CASSDRQGPGELFF. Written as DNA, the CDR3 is TGTGCCAGCAGCGACAGACAGGGACCCGGGGAGCTGTTTTTT.

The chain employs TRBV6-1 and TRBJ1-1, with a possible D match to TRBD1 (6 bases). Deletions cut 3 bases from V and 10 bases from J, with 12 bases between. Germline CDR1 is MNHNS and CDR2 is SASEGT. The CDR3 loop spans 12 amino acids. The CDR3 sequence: CASSDPGVAAFF. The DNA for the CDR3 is TGTGCCAGCAGTGATCCAGGGGTCGCAGCTTTCTTT.

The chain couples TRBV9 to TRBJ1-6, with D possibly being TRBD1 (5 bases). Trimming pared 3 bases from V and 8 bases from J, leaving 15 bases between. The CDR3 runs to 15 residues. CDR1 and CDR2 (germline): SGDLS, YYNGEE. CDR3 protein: CASSELQAGYSPLHF. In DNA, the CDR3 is TGTGCCAGCAGCGAACTACAGGCTGGGTATTCACCCCTCCACTTT.

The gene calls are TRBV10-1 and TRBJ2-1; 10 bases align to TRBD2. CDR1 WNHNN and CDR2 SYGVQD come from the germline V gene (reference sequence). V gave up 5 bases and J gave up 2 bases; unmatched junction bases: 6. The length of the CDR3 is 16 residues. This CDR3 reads CASSTLAGVAYNEQFF. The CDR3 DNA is TGCGCCAGCAGTACTCTAGCGGGGGTAGCCTACAATGAGCAGTTCTTC.

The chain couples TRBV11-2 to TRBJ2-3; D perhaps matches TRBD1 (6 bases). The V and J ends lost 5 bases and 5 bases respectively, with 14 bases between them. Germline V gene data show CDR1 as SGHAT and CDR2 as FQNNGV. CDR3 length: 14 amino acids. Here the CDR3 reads CASSRQAGVDTQYF. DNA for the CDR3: TGTGCCAGCAGCCGACAGGCCGGGGTAGATACGCAGTATTTT.

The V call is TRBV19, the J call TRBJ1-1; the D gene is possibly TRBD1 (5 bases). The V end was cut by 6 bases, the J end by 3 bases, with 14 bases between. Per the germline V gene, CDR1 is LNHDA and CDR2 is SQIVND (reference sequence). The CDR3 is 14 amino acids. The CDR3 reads CASSRRGGDTEAFF. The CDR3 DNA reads TGTGCCAGTAGCCGGAGGGGAGGAGACACTGAAGCTTTCTTT.

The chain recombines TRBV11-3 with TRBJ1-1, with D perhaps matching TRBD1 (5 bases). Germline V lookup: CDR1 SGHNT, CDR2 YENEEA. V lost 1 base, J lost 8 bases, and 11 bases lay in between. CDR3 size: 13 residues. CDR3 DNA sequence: TGTGCCAGCAGCTTAGGCAGGGCCGGAGAAGCTTTCTTT. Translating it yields CASSLGRAGEAFF.

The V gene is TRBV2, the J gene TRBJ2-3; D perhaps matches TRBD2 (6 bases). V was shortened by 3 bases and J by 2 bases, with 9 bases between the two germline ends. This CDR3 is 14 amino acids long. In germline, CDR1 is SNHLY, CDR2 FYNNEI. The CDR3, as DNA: TGTGCCAGCAGTGAGGGGGGAATCACAGATACGCAGTATTTT. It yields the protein CASSEGGITDTQYF. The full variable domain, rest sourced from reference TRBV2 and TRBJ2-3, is EPEVTQTPSHQVTQMGQEVILRCVPISNHLYFYWYRQILGQKVEFLVSFYNNEISEKSEIFDDQFSVERPDGSNFTLKIRSTKLEDSAMYFCASSEGGITDTQYFGPGTRLTVL.

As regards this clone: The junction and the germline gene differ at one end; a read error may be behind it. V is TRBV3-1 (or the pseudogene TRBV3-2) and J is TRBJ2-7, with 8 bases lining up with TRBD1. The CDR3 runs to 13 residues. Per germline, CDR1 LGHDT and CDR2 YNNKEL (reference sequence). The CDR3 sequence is CASSRTGSFEQYF. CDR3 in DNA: TGTGCCAGCAGCCGGACAGGGTCCTTCGAGCAGTACTTC.

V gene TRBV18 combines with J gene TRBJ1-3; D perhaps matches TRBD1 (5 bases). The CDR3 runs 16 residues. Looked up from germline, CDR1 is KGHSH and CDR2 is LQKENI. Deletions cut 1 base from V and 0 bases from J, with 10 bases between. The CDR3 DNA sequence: TGTGCCAGCTCACCACGATTGGACATCTCTGGAAACACCATATATTTT. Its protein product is CASSPRLDISGNTIYF.

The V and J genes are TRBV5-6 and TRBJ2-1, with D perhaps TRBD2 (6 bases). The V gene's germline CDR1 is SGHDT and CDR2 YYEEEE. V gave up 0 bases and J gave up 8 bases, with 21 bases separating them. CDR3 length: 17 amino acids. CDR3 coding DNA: TGTGCCAGCAGCTTGGCCGGAGGGACCACACATAGAGATGAGCAGTTCTTC. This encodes CASSLAGGTTHRDEQFF.

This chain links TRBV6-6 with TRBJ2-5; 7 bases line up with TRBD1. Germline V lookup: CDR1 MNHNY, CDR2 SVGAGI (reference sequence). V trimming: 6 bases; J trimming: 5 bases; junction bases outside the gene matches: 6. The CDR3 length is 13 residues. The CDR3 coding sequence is TGTGCCAGCAGGGACAGGAACGGGGAGACCCAGTACTTC. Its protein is CASRDRNGETQYF.

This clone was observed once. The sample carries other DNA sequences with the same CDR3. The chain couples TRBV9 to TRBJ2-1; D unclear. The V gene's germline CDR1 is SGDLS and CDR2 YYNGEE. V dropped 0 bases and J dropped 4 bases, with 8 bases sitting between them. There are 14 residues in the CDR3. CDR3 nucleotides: TGTGCCAGCAGCGTAGGAACAGCTTACAATGAGCAGTTCTTC. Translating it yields CASSVGTAYNEQFF.

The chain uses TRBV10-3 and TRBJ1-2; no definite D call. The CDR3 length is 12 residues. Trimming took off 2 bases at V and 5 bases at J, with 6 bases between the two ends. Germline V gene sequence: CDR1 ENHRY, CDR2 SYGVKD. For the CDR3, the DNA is TGTGCCATCAGTGAGACCGAGTATGGCTACACCTTC. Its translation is CAISETEYGYTF.

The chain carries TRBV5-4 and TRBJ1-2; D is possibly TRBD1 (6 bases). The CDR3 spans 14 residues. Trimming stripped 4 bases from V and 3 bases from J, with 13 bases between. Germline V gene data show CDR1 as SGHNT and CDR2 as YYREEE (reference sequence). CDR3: CASSPMNRDYGYTF. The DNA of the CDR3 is TGTGCCAGCAGCCCCATGAACAGGGACTATGGCTACACCTTC. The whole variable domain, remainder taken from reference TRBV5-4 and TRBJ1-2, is ETGVTQSPTHLIKTRGQQVTLRCSSQSGHNTVSWYQQALGQGPQFIFQYYREEENGRGNFPPRFSGLQFPNYSSELNVNALELDDSALYLCASSPMNRDYGYTFGSGTRLTVV.

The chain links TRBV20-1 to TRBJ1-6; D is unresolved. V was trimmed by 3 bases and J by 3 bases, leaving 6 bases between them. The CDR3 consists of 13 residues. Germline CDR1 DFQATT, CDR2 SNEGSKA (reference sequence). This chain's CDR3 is CSASSFYNSPLHF. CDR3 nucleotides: TGCAGTGCTAGTTCTTTCTATAATTCACCCCTCCACTTT.

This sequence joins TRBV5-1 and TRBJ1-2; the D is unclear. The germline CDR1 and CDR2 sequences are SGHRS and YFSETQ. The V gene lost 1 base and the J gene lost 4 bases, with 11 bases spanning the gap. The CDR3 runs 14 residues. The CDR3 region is CASSLTGEVYGYTF. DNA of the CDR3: TGCGCCAGCAGCTTGACCGGGGAGGTCTATGGCTACACCTTC.

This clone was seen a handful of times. The CDR3 sequence is CAISEPGQGFYF. CDR3 sequence (DNA): TGTGCCATCAGTGAGCCGGGACAGGGGTTTTACTTC. The chain uses TRBV10-3 and TRBJ2-5; TRBD1 matches at 10 bases. The CDR3 runs to 12 residues. The germline V gene encodes CDR1 ENHRY and CDR2 SYGVKD. The trim removed 2 bases at V and 14 bases at J, leaving 5 bases unmatched.

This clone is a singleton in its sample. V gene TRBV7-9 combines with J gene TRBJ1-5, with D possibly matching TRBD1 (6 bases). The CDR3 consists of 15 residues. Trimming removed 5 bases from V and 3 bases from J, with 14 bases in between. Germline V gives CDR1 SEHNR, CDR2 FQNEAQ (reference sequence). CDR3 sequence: CASSPQGTINQPQHF. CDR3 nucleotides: TGTGCCAGCAGCCCACAGGGAACAATCAATCAGCCCCAGCATTTT.

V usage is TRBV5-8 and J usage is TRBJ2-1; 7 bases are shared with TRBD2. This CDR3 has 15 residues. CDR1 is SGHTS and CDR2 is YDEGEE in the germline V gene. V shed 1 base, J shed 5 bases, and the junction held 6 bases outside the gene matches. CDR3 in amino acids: CASSLSPTSNNEQFF. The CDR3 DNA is TGTGCCAGCAGCTTGAGCCCGACTAGCAACAATGAGCAGTTCTTC.

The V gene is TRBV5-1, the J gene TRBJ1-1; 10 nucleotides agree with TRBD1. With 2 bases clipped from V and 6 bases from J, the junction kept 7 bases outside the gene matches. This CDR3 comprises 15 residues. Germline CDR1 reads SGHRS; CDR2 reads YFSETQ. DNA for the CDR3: TGCGCCAGCAGCTTTCGACAGGGGGCTTTAGCTGAAGCTTTCTTT. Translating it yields CASSFRQGALAEAFF. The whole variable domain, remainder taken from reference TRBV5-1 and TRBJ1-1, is KAGVTQTPRYLIKTRGQQVTLSCSPISGHRSVSWYQQTPGQGLQFLFEYFSETQRNKGNFPGRFSGRQFSNSRSEMNVSTLELGDSALYLCASSFRQGALAEAFFGQGTRLTVV.

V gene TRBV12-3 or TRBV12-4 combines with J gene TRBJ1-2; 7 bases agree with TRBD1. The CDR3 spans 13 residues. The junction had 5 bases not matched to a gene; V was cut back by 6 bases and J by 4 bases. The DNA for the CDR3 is TGTGCCAGCAGCAGACAGGGTTCCTATGGCTACACCTTC. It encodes CASSRQGSYGYTF.

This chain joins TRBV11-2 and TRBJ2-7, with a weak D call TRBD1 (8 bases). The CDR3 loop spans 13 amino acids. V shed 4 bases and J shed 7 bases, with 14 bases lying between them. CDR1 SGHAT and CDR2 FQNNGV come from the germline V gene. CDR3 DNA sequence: TGTGCCAGCAGCTCACACAGGGGGGGGGAGCAGTACGTC. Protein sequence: CASSSHRGGEQYV.

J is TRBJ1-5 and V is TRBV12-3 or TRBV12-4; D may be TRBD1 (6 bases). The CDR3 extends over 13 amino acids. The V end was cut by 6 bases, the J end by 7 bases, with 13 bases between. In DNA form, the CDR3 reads TGTGCCAGCAGGCTAAACAGGGCCCAGCCCCAGCATTTT. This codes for CASRLNRAQPQHF.